This TCR beta chain emerged from a study of T-cell reconstitution after alpha-beta-depleted transplantation in children. The CDR3 spans 17 residues. Germline CDR1 KGHSH, CDR2 LQKENI. V was shortened by 0 bases and J by 3 bases, with 17 bases between the two germline ends. TCRbeta library construction was performed incorporating unique molecular identifiers. One entry per CDR3 protein results from TCRdb running MiXCR on the PCR reads. The data hold 400,000 to 500,000 distinct CDR3 sequences, with approximately 10% observed a single time. This material consisted of PBMCs from the stem cell graft donor, taken from the stem cell graft. The chain links TRBV18 to TRBJ1-1; D is unresolved. This TCR was recovered from a human donor who donated a stem cell graft to a child with acute myeloid leukemia. The CDR3 reads CASSPPRVGVWDTEAFF. The CDR3 DNA sequence: TGTGCCAGCTCACCACCGAGGGTTGGGGTCTGGGACACTGAAGCTTTCTTT. Filled out from reference TRBV18 and TRBJ1-1, the complete variable domain reads NAGVMQNPRHLVRRRGQEARLRCSPMKGHSHVYWYRQLPEEGLKFMVYLQKENIIDESGMPKERFSAEFPKEGPSILRIQQVVRGDSAAYFCASSPPRVGVWDTEAFFGQGTRLTVV.